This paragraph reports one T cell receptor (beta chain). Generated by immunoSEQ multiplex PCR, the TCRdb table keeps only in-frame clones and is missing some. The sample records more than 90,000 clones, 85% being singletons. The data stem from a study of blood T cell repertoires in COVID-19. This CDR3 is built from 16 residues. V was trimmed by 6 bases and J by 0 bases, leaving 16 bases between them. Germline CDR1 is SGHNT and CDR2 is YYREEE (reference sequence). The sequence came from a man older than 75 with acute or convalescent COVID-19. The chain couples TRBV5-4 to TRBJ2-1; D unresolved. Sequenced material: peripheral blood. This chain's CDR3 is CASNSGGASSYNEQFF. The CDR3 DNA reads TGTGCCAGCAATTCCGGCGGCGCCAGCTCCTACAATGAGCAGTTCTTC. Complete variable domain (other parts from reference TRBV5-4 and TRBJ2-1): ETGVTQSPTHLIKTRGQQVTLRCSSQSGHNTVSWYQQALGQGPQFIFQYYREEENGRGNFPPRFSGLQFPNYSSELNVNALELDDSALYLCASNSGGASSYNEQFFGPGTRLTVL.